This T cell receptor (beta chain) appears in the sequencing data of a study of T cell responses to AZD1222 COVID-19 vaccine. The germline V gene has CDR1 SNHLY and CDR2 FYNNEI. With V trimmed by 4 bases and J by 7 bases, 5 bases remained unmatched. The CDR3 loop spans 14 amino acids. Sequencing was performed with immunoSEQ multiplex PCR; in TCRdb, only in-frame clones are kept and a portion is missing. Of a few hundred thousand clones in the sample, over 90% were seen once. The V gene is TRBV2, the J gene TRBJ2-1; 9 bases are shared with TRBD1. Source: peripheral blood, taken on day 0 of AZD1222 vaccination. This receptor was identified in an adult in good health. In nucleotides, the CDR3 is TGTGCCAGCAGTGGCGACAGGGGGGCGAATGAGCAGTTCTTC. This sequence encodes CASSGDRGANEQFF.